Below are 16 T cell receptor beta chains sequenced from a single sample in a study of graft-versus-host responses after intestinal transplantation. TCRdb's copy holds only in-frame clones and misses some; the assay was immunoSEQ multiplex PCR. The table has about 26,000 clones, about 80% seen once. No cognate antigen is known for these TCRs. The specimen comprised unstimulated CD4+ T cells sorted from spleen or lymph node cells, sampled before intestinal transplant. The receptor source for this set is a human donor who received an intestinal transplant.

The chain links TRBV5-1 to TRBJ2-1; D not resolved. Germline V lookup: CDR1 SGHRS, CDR2 YFSETQ. The CDR3 totals 15 residues. V was cut by 0 bases and J by 4 bases, with 11 bases left in between. The CDR3 sequence is CASSLVSQEYNEQFF. For the CDR3, the DNA is TGCGCCAGCAGCTTGGTAAGTCAGGAATACAATGAGCAGTTCTTC.

This clone was observed a few times. This chain links TRBV6-1 with TRBJ1-1; 11 bases fit TRBD1. Germline CDR1 and CDR2: MNHNS and SASEGT. This CDR3 has 13 residues. V gave up 6 bases and J gave up 11 bases; unmatched junction bases: 8. CDR3 sequence reads: CASRQDRGRGAFF. The CDR3 region has the DNA TGTGCCAGCAGGCAGGACAGGGGGCGCGGGGCTTTCTTT.

V is TRBV7-9 and J is TRBJ1-1; D remains unclear. The CDR3 contains 12 residues. V was shortened by 6 bases and J by 11 bases, with 16 bases between the two germline ends. Looked up from germline, CDR1 is SEHNR and CDR2 is FQNEAQ (reference sequence). CDR3 amino acids: CASRYGPGRAFF. Written as DNA, the CDR3 is TGTGCCAGCAGGTACGGTCCGGGCCGTGCTTTCTTT.

The chain combines TRBV4-2 with TRBJ2-1; D gene ambiguous. Germline-derived CDR1 and CDR2 are LGHNA and YNFKEQ. The V and J ends lost 1 base and 1 base respectively, with 11 bases between them. This CDR3 is built from 16 residues. Written as DNA, the CDR3 is TGTGCCAGCAGCCAAGGAGCCCTAGTGTCCTACAATGAGCAGTTCTTC. It translates to CASSQGALVSYNEQFF.

This clone is a singleton in its sample. The chain uses TRBV21-1 and TRBJ1-2. TRBV21-1 is annotated as a pseudogene. The CDR3 is 16 residues long. In DNA, the CDR3 is TGTGCCAGCAGCAAAGAGAGGATTCGGCGTAACTATGGCTACACCTTC. Its translation is CASSKERIRRNYGYTF.

This chain uses TRBV11-1 with TRBJ2-5, with D perhaps TRBD2 (7 bases). Between the trimmed V and J ends, which lost 2 bases and 11 bases, there was a span of 18 bases. Germline V lookup: CDR1 SGHAT, CDR2 FQDESV (reference sequence). CDR3 length: 14 amino acids. The CDR3 protein is CASSLRGRAGEQYF. In DNA form, the CDR3 reads TGTGCCAGCAGCTTAAGGGGGAGGGCCGGGGAGCAGTACTTC.

A few counts support this clone. The gene calls are TRBV9 and TRBJ2-3; 7 positions agree with TRBD2. The trim removed 0 bases at V and 2 bases at J, leaving 3 bases unmatched. This CDR3 contains 15 residues. In germline, CDR1 is SGDLS, CDR2 YYNGEE. The CDR3 region has the DNA TGTGCCAGCAGCGTAGGGGGAGGGGCCACAGATACGCAGTATTTT. Encoded protein: CASSVGGGATDTQYF. Full variable domain (remainder filled in from reference TRBV9 and TRBJ2-3): DSGVTQTPKHLITATGQRVTLRCSPRSGDLSVYWYQQSLDQGLQFLIQYYNGEERAKGNILERFSAQQFPDLHSELNLSSLELGDSALYFCASSVGGGATDTQYFGPGTRLTVL.

The rearrangement joins TRBV18 to TRBJ2-4; perhaps TRBD2 as D (5 bases). This CDR3 comprises 15 residues. V was trimmed by 3 bases and J by 3 bases, leaving 12 bases between them. Germline CDR1 reads KGHSH; CDR2 reads LQKENI. This chain's CDR3 is CASSPEGAVKNIQYF. Here the CDR3 DNA reads TGTGCCAGCTCACCTGAGGGAGCGGTCAAAAACATTCAGTACTTC.

This clone was recorded only once. The chain combines TRBV7-7 with TRBJ2-5, with 9 bases matching TRBD2. Germline loops: CDR1 SSHAT, CDR2 FNYEAQ (reference sequence). This CDR3 is built from 15 residues. Unmatched junction bases numbered 5, after V lost 4 bases and J lost 2 bases. CDR3 residues: CASSWGLAPQETQYF. The CDR3 DNA reads as TGTGCCAGCAGCTGGGGACTAGCCCCGCAAGAGACCCAGTACTTC.

The J gene is TRBJ1-2, the V gene TRBV2; no reliable D call. Germline lookup yields CDR1 SNHLY and CDR2 FYNNEI. V was clipped by 2 bases and J by 0 bases, with 13 bases between them. The CDR3 is 16 amino acids. The CDR3 DNA reads as TGTGCCAGCAGTGAACCCCAGTCGAGGGCTAACTATGGCTACACCTTC. Translating it yields CASSEPQSRANYGYTF.

The chain couples TRBV5-4 to TRBJ1-2; D uncertain. This CDR3 contains 15 residues. From germline, CDR1 is SGHNT and CDR2 YYREEE (reference sequence). Trimming left V 0 bases short and J 2 bases short, with 11 bases between. CDR3 sequence reads: CASSLAKEANYGYTF. CDR3 nucleotide sequence: TGTGCCAGCAGCTTGGCCAAGGAGGCCAACTATGGCTACACCTTC.

This clone came up once. The genes are TRBV5-1 and TRBJ1-3; TRBD1 matches 7 bases. CDR1 and CDR2 from the germline V gene are SGHRS and YFSETQ. The CDR3 is 14 residues long. With V trimmed by 0 bases and J by 3 bases, 0 bases remained unmatched. CDR3 sequence (DNA): TGCGCCAGCAGCTTGGGGGACAGTGGAAACACCATATATTTT. This gives the protein CASSLGDSGNTIYF.

This rearrangement joins TRBV7-2 to TRBJ2-5, with no clear D. Deletions cut 1 base from V and 1 base from J, with 19 bases between. The CDR3 has 18 amino acids. Germline V CDR1 and CDR2: SGHTA, FQGNSA. The DNA of the CDR3 is TGTGCCAGCAGCTTAGGGAAGGCAGGTAGGGCGATCCAAGAGACCCAGTACTTC. Translated: CASSLGKAGRAIQETQYF.

This clone was counted only a few times. The V gene is TRBV21-1, the J gene TRBJ2-3; the table's TRBD2 call for D was not verified on the DNA. TRBV21-1 counts as a pseudogene. The CDR3 runs 13 residues. The CDR3 DNA reads TGTGCCAGCAGGAAGAGAGGTACGGATACGCAGTATTTT. Its protein product is CASRKRGTDTQYF.

The V gene is TRBV19, the J gene TRBJ1-2; 8 bases align to TRBD1. Germline V gene lookup returns CDR1 LNHDA and CDR2 SQIVND (reference sequence). The CDR3 consists of 14 residues. V shed 6 bases, J shed 6 bases, and the junction held 9 bases outside the gene matches. CDR3 sequence reads: CASRKQGVGDGYTF. CDR3 in DNA: TGTGCCAGTAGGAAACAGGGGGTGGGTGATGGCTACACCTTC.

This clone was detected once. V and J are TRBV16 and TRBJ1-4, with D perhaps TRBD1 (6 bases). This CDR3 comprises 13 residues. V lost 4 bases, J lost 8 bases, and 11 bases lay in between. Germline CDR1 is KGHSY and CDR2 is FQNENV. As DNA, the CDR3 is TGTGCCAGCAGCCGGCCAGGGGCGGAAAAACTGTTTTTT. Amino acids: CASSRPGAEKLFF.